Listed below are T cell receptor beta chains from one sample, sequenced in a study of blood T cell repertoires in COVID-19. TCRdb's copy holds only in-frame clones and misses some; the assay was immunoSEQ multiplex PCR. Of some 140,000 clones in the sample, about four fifths are singletons; the top ten hold around 2.7%. Specimen: peripheral blood. These receptors were collected from a woman aged 80 or over with acute or convalescent COVID-19. Each CDR3 is given with its conserved first and last residue. The D gene is left open where the match is weak. Size is stated for part of the rows, as once, few or many counts, or as a class when the clone is expanded.

d_gene	v_gene	j_gene	abundance	CDR3aa	CDR3nt
-	TRBV3-1/TRBV3-2	TRBJ1-6	-	CASSQDPPTGRGNSPLHF	TGTGCCAGCAGCCAAGATCCCCCAACAGGGAGGGGGAATTCACCCCTCCACTTT
TRBD1	TRBV3-1/TRBV3-2	TRBJ1-2	-	CASSQGTGFGGYTF	TGTGCCAGCAGCCAAGGGACAGGCTTTGGAGGTTACACCTTC
TRBD2	TRBV3-1/TRBV3-2	TRBJ2-2	-	CASSHGLAGGKTGELFF	TGTGCCAGCAGCCATGGACTAGCGGGGGGTAAGACCGGGGAGCTGTTTTTT
-	TRBV30	TRBJ1-3	-	CACLADSGNTIYF	TGTGCCTGCCTTGCGGACTCTGGAAACACCATATATTTT
TRBD1	TRBV6-5	TRBJ1-2	-	CASSSRQGSYYGYTF	TGTGCCAGCAGCTCCCGACAGGGGAGCTACTATGGCTACACCTTC
TRBD2	TRBV18	TRBJ2-5	-	CASSPGLDETQYF	TGTGCCAGCTCACCAGGACTAGACGAGACCCAGTACTTC
TRBD2	TRBV19	TRBJ2-3	-	CASSTTSGGTDTQYF	TGTGCCAGTAGTACGACTAGCGGGGGTACAGATACGCAGTATTTT
-	TRBV27	TRBJ1-2	-	CASSLSSVAGGYTF	TGTGCCAGCAGTTTATCGAGCGTTGCGGGGGGCTACACCTTC
-	TRBV18	TRBJ2-2	-	CASSPPTNTGELFF	TGTGCCAGCTCACCTCCGACTAACACCGGGGAGCTGTTTTTT
TRBD1	TRBV9	TRBJ1-2	-	CANSVTGAANYGYTF	TGTGCCAACAGCGTGACAGGGGCGGCTAACTATGGCTACACCTTC
TRBD1	TRBV18	TRBJ1-5	-	CASSPVGTVSNQPQHF	TGTGCCAGCTCACCAGTTGGGACAGTAAGCAATCAGCCCCAGCATTTT
-	TRBV4-1	TRBJ1-4	-	CASSHPPLNEKLFF	TGCGCCAGCAGCCACCCACCCCTAAATGAAAAACTGTTTTTT
TRBD1	TRBV19	TRBJ1-3	-	CASRTGTASVPDRNTIYF	TGTGCCAGTAGAACCGGGACAGCGTCGGTCCCCGACCGAAACACCATATATTTT
-	TRBV10-3	TRBJ2-1	-	CAISERRDRGQFF	TGTGCCATCAGTGAGAGGCGGGATAGGGGCCAGTTCTTC
-	TRBV19	TRBJ1-2	once	CASSASSDSYGYTF	TGTGCCAGTAGTGCCTCCTCGGACAGCTACGGCTACACCTTC
-	TRBV19	TRBJ1-3	-	CASLSQVLYSAGNTIYF	TGTGCCAGTCTAAGTCAGGTCCTATACTCGGCTGGAAACACCATATATTTT
-	TRBV7-9	TRBJ1-1	-	CASSLRGGIDTEAFF	TGTGCCAGCAGCTTAAGGGGCGGGATTGACACTGAAGCTTTCTTT
TRBD1	TRBV10-3	TRBJ1-3	-	CAISEPGTGSGNTIYF	TGTGCCATCAGTGAGCCTGGGACAGGCTCTGGAAACACCATATATTTT
TRBD1	TRBV11-3	TRBJ2-1	-	CASSPRWGQGLGEQFF	TGTGCCAGCAGCCCGAGATGGGGACAGGGGCTTGGTGAGCAGTTCTTC
-	TRBV10-3	TRBJ2-3	-	CAISEGGSGTDTQYF	TGTGCCATCAGTGAGGGGGGGTCTGGCACAGATACGCAGTATTTT
-	TRBV9	TRBJ1-2	-	CASSVNFAGYTF	TGTGCCAGCAGCGTAAACTTTGCTGGCTACACCTTC
-	TRBV2	TRBJ1-5	-	CASSESGYSNQPQHF	TGTGCCAGCAGTGAGTCCGGGTATAGCAATCAGCCCCAGCATTTT
-	TRBV3-1/TRBV3-2	TRBJ1-1	-	CASSPGENTEAFF	TGTGCCAGCAGTCCGGGGGAAAACACTGAAGCTTTCTTT
-	TRBV5-6	TRBJ2-7	once	CASSRWRVYEQYF	TGTGCCAGCAGCCGGTGGAGGGTCTACGAGCAGTACTTC